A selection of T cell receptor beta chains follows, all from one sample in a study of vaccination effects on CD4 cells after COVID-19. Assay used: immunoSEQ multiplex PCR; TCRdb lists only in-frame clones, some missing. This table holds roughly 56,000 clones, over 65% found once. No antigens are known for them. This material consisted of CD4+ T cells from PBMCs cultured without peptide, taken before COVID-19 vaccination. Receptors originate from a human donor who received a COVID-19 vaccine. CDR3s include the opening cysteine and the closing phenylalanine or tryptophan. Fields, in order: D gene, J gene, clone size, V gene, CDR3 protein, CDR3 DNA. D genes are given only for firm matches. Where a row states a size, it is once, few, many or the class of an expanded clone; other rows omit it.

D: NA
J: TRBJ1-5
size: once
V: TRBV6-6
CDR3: CASSSTGDQPQHF
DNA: TGTGCCAGCAGTTCGACAGGAGATCAGCCCCAGCATTTT

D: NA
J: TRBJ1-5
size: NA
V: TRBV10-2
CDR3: CASSPRDSNQPQHF
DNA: TGCGCCAGCAGCCCTCGGGATAGCAATCAGCCCCAGCATTTT

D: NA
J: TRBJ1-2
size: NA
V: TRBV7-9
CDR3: CASSFSGGPAYGYTF
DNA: TGTGCCAGCAGCTTTAGCGGGGGGCCTGCCTATGGCTACACCTTC

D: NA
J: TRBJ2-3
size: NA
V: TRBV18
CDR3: CASSPRTRTDTQYF
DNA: TGTGCCAGCTCACCACGGACCCGCACAGATACGCAGTATTTT

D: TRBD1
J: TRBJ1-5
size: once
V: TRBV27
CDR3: CASSDQGGNQPQHF
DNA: TGTGCCAGCAGCGATCAGGGGGGCAATCAGCCCCAGCATTTT

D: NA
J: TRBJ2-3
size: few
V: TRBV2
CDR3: CASSKEQGDTDTQYF
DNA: TGTGCCAGCAGTAAAGAACAGGGAGACACAGATACGCAGTATTTT

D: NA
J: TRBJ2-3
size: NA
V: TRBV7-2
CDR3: CASSLGAGAHYF
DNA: TGTGCCAGCAGCTTAGGGGCAGGGGCTCACTATTTT

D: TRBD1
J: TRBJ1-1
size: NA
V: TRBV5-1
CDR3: CASRRPTGNVAEAFF
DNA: TGCGCCAGCAGACGACCGACAGGGAATGTCGCTGAAGCTTTCTTT

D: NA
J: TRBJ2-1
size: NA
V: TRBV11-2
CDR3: CASSFLSSYNEQFF
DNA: TGTGCCAGCAGCTTCCTGAGCTCCTACAATGAGCAGTTCTTC

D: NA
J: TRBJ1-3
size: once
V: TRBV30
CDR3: CAWGPGALAGNTIYF
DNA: TGTGCCTGGGGCCCCGGGGCCCTCGCTGGAAACACCATATATTTT

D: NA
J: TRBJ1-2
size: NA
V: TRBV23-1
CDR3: CASRRGAGGYTF
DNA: TGCGCCAGCAGGAGGGGTGCGGGAGGCTACACCTTC

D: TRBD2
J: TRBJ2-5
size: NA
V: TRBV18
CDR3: CASSPGLAETQYF
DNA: TGTGCCAGCTCACCAGGACTAGCGGAGACCCAGTACTTC